The sequence of this T cell receptor beta chain was determined in a study of cytomegalovirus exposure and HLA in healthy donors. Concerning this clone itself: Its antigen is still unknown.

General study points: The authors assumed roughly uniform sequencing depth across donors for presence/absence analyses. Several top significant clusters appeared, in a later analysis, to be linked to common viral pathogens. Researchers counted roughly 160 TCR beta chains as cytomegalovirus-associated.

PCR employed 60 Vbeta and 13 Jbeta primers. Assay: immunoSEQ multiplex PCR; the TCRdb copy retains only in-frame clones and omits some. The table includes under 200,000 clones, around 78% detected once. The sequence derives from a woman in her forties in good health and CMV-seronegative. Source material: PBMCs.

The CDR3 region is CASSEPLSSHSYTQYF. The CDR3 coding sequence is TGTGCCAGCAGTGAGCCTTTGAGTTCCCACAGCTATACGCAGTATTTT. The gene calls are TRBV28 and TRBJ2-3; D remains ambiguous. Looked up from germline, CDR1 is MDHEN and CDR2 is SYDVKM. V dropped 5 bases and J dropped 7 bases, with 22 bases sitting between them. CDR3 length: 16 amino acids.